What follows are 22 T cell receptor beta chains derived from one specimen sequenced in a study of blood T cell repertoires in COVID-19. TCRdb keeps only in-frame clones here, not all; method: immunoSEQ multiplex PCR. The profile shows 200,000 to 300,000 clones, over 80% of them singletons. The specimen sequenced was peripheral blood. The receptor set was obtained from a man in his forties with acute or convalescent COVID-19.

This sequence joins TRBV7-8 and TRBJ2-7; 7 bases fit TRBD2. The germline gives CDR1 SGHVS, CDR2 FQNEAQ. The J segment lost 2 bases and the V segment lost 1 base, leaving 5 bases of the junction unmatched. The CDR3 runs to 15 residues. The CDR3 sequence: CASSLGGRVTYEQYF. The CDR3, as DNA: TGTGCCAGCAGCTTAGGAGGGAGGGTGACCTACGAGCAGTACTTC.

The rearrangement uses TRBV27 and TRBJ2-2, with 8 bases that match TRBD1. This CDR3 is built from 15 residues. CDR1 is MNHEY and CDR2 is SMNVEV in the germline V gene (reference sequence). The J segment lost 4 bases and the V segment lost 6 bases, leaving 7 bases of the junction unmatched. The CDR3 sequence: CASRTLDRGTGELFF. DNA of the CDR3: TGTGCCAGCAGGACGCTCGACAGGGGCACCGGGGAGCTGTTTTTT.

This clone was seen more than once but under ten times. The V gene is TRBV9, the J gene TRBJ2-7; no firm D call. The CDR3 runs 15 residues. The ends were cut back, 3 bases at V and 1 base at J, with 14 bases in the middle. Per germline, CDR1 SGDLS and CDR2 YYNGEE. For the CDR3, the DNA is TGTGCCAGCAGCGCGTACCCCCAGGATTCCTACGAGCAGTACTTC. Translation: CASSAYPQDSYEQYF.

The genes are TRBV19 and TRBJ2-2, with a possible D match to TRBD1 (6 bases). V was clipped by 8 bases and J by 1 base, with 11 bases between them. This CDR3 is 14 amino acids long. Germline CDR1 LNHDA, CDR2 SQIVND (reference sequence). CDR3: CASRGRGNTGELFF. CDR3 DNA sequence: TGTGCCAGTCGTGGCAGGGGGAACACCGGGGAGCTGTTTTTT.

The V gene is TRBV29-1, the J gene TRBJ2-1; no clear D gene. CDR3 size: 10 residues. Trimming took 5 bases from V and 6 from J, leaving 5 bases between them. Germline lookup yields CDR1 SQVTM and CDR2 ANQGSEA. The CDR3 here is CSVRVNEQFF. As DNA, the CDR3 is TGCAGCGTTCGGGTCAATGAGCAGTTCTTC.

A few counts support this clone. CDR3 DNA sequence: TGCGCCAGCAGCAGGGACACCGGCGAACCCCTCCACTTT. It specifies CASSRDTGEPLHF. The gene calls are TRBV5-1 and TRBJ1-6, with D perhaps TRBD1 (6 bases). This CDR3 comprises 13 residues. Germline values: CDR1 SGHRS, CDR2 YFSETQ. The V gene lost 4 bases and the J gene lost 12 bases, with 14 bases spanning the gap.

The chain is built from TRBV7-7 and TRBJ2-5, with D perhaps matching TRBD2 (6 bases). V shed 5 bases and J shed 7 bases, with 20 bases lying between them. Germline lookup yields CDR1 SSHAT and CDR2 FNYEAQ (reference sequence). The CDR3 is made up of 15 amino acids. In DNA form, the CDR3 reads TGTGCCAGCAGCCCCTCCAGCGGGTGGGATGGGACCCAGTACTTC. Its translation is CASSPSSGWDGTQYF.

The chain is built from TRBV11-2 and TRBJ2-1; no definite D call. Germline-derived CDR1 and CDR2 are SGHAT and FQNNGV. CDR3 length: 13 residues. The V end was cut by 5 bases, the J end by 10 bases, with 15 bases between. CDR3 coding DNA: TGTGCCAGCAGCGCCCACTCGGAGCTGGAGCAGTTCTTC. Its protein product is CASSAHSELEQFF.

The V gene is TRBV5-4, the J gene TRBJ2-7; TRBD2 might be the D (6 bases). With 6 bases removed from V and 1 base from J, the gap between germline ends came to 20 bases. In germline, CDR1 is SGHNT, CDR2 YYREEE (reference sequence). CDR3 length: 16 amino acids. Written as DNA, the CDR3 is TGTGCCAGCACCACGACGGGACTTCCGGATTCCTACGAGCAGTACTTC. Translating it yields CASTTTGLPDSYEQYF.

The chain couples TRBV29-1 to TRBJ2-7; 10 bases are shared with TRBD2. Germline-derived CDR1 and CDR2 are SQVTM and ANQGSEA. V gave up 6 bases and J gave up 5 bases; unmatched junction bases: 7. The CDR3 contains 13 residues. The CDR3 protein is CSVVRLAGDEQYF. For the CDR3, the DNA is TGCAGCGTCGTCCGGCTAGCGGGAGACGAGCAGTACTTC.

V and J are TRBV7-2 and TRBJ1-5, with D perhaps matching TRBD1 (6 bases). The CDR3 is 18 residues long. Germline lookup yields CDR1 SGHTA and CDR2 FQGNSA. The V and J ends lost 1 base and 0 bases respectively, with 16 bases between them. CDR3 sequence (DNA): TGTGCCAGCAGCTTAGGTCTGCGGGGGACATATAGCAATCAGCCCCAGCATTTT. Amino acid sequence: CASSLGLRGTYSNQPQHF.

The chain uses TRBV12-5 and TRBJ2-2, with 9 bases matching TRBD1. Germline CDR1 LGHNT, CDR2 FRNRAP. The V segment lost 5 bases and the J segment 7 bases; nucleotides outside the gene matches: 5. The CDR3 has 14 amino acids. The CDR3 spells CASGLGQGSGELFF. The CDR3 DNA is TGTGCTAGTGGTCTCGGACAGGGGAGCGGGGAGCTGTTTTTT.

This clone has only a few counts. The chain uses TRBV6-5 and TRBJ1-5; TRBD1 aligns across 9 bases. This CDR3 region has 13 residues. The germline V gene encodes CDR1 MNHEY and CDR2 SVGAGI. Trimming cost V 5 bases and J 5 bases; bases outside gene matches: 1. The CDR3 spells CASSRTGDQPQHF. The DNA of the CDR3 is TGTGCCAGCAGTAGGACAGGGGATCAGCCCCAGCATTTT.

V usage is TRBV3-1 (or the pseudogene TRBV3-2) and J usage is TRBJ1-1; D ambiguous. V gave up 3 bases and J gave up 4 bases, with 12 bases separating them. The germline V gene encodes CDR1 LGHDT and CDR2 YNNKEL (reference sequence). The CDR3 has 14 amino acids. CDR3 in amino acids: CASSHGRGSTEAFF. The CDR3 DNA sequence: TGTGCCAGCAGCCACGGGCGAGGGAGCACTGAAGCTTTCTTT.

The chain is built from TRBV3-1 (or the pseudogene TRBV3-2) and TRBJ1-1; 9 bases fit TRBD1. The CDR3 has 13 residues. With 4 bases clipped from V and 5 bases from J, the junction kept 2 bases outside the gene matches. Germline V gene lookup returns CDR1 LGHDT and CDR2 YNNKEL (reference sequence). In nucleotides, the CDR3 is TGTGCCAGCAGCCGGACAGGGGATACTGAAGCTTTCTTT. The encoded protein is CASSRTGDTEAFF.

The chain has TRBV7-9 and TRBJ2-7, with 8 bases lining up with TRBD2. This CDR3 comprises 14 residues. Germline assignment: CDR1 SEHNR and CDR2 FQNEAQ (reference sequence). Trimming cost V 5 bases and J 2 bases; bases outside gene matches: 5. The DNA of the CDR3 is TGTGCCAGCAGCGATTTTAGCGGGGCCTACGAGCAGTACTTC. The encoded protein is CASSDFSGAYEQYF.

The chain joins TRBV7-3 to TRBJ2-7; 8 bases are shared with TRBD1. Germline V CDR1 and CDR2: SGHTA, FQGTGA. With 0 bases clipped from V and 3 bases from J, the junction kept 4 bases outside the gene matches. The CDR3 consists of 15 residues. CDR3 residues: CASSLTSQGVYEQYF. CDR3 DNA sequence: TGTGCCAGCAGCTTAACGTCACAGGGGGTCTACGAGCAGTACTTC.

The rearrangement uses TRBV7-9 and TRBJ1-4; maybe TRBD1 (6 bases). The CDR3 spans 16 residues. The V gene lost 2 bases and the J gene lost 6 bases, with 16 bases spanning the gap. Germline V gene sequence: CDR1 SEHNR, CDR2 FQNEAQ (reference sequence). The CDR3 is CASSLHRVDGDEKLFF. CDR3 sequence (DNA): TGTGCCAGCAGCTTACACAGGGTGGACGGTGATGAAAAACTGTTTTTT.

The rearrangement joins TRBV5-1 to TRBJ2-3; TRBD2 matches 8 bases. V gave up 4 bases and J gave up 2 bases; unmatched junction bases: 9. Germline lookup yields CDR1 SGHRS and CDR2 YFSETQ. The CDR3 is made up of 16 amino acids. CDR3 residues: CASSLGGSGDTDTQYF. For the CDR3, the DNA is TGCGCCAGCAGCCTAGGGGGTAGCGGGGACACAGATACGCAGTATTTT.

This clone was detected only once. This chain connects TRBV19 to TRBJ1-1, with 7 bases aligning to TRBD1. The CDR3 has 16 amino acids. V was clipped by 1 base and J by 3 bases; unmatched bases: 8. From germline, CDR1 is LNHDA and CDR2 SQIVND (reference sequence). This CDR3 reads CASSIGSQGPYTEAFF. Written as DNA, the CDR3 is TGTGCCAGTAGTATAGGGTCACAGGGGCCGTACACTGAAGCTTTCTTT.

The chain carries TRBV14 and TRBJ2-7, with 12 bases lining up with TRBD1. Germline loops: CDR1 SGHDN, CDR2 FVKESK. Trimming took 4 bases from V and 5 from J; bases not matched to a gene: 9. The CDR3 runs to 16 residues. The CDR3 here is CASSRRDRGLFHEQYF. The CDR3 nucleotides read TGTGCCAGCAGCCGCCGGGACAGGGGGCTTTTCCACGAGCAGTACTTC.

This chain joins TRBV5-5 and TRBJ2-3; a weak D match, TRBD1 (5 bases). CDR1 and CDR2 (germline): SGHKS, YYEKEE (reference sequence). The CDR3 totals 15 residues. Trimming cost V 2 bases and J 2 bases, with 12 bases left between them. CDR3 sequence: CASSLGHSSTDTQYF. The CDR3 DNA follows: TGTGCCAGCAGCTTAGGACATTCATCCACAGATACGCAGTATTTT.